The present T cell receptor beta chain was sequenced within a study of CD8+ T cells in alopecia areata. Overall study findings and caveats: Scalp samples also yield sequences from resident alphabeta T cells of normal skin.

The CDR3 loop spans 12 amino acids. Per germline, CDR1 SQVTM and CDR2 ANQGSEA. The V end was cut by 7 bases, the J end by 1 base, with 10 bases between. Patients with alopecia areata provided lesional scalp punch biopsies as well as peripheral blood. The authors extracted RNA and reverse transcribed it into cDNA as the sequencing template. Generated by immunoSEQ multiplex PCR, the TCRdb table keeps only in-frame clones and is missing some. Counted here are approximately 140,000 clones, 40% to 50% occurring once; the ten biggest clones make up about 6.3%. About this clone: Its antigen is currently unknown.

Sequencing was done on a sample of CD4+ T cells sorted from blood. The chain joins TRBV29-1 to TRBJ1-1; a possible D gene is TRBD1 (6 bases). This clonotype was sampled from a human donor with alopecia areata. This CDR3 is CSAYRANTEAFF. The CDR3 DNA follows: TGCAGCGCCTACAGGGCGAACACTGAAGCTTTCTTT.